A selection of T cell receptor beta chains follows, all from one sample in a study of cytomegalovirus exposure and HLA in healthy donors. Sequenced by immunoSEQ multiplex PCR; TCRdb stores in-frame clones only, minus some. The table records 300,000 or so clones, 84% of them present only once. Sequencing input: PBMCs. Source of these receptors: a woman in her thirties or forties in good health and CMV-seropositive. Each CDR3 is given with its conserved first and last residue. The D gene is left open where the match is weak. Clone size is not always given. Where it is, it says once, few, many or a class for expanded clones.

j_call v_call clone_size d_call cdr3_aa cdr3_nt
TRBJ2-7 TRBV4-2 NA TRBD2 CASSHGAGTSGYEQYF TGTGCCAGCAGCCATGGGGCCGGGACTAGCGGTTACGAGCAGTACTTC
TRBJ2-5 TRBV23-1 NA NA CASRRTGYQETQYF TGCGCCAGCAGGCGTACAGGGTACCAAGAGACCCAGTACTTC
TRBJ1-4 TRBV7-9 NA TRBD1 CASSFGGQGLNEKLFF TGTGCCAGCAGCTTTGGGGGACAGGGCCTTAATGAAAAACTGTTTTTT
TRBJ2-1 TRBV6-6 NA NA CASISRANEQFF TGTGCCAGCATCTCTCGCGCGAATGAGCAGTTCTTC
TRBJ2-7 TRBV11-1 NA NA CASSLSLLGVQYF TGTGCCAGCAGCTTAAGTCTTTTAGGGGTGCAGTACTTC
TRBJ2-5 TRBV6-6 NA NA CASMGAGVGETQYF TGTGCCAGCATGGGGGCAGGGGTGGGAGAGACCCAGTACTTC
TRBJ2-1 TRBV7-6 NA TRBD2 CASSLLPPSRGSWRNEQFF TGTGCCAGCAGCTTATTACCCCCCTCTCGCGGGAGTTGGAGGAATGAGCAGTTCTTC
TRBJ2-7 TRBV2 NA NA CASSVLDYEQYF TGTGCCAGCAGTGTGTTAGACTACGAGCAGTACTTC
TRBJ1-2 TRBV18 NA NA CASSPPGPRNYGYTF TGTGCCAGCTCACCACCGGGTCCGAGGAACTATGGCTACACCTTC
TRBJ2-7 TRBV27 NA NA CASSYGRGYEQYF TGTGCCAGCAGTTACGGGAGAGGCTACGAGCAGTACTTC
TRBJ2-1 TRBV5-1 NA TRBD2 CASSLAGGVGEQFF TGCGCCAGCAGCTTGGCGGGAGGGGTAGGTGAGCAGTTCTTC
TRBJ1-1 TRBV30 NA NA CAWSLRPAFF TGTGCCTGGAGCCTGAGGCCCGCTTTCTTT
TRBJ2-7 TRBV7-2 NA TRBD1 CASSTPGTGAYEQYF TGTGCCAGCAGCACCCCCGGGACAGGGGCATACGAGCAGTACTTC
TRBJ2-5 TRBV27 NA TRBD2 CASSGLAGRKRETQYF TGTGCCAGCAGCGGGCTAGCGGGGAGAAAGCGGGAGACCCAGTACTTC
TRBJ2-7 TRBV11-2 NA NA CASSEGIWAGDLQYF TGTGCCAGCAGCGAAGGAATCTGGGCCGGCGATTTGCAGTACTTC
TRBJ2-1 TRBV27 NA NA CASSRPGSYNEQFF TGTGCCAGCAGTAGACCGGGCTCCTACAATGAGCAGTTCTTC
TRBJ2-3 TRBV5-8 NA TRBD2 CASSFGLAGELDTQYF TGTGCCAGCAGCTTCGGACTAGCGGGAGAATTAGATACGCAGTATTTT
TRBJ2-5 TRBV5-4 few NA CASSRGSTVPIQETQYF TGTGCCAGCAGCCGGGGGAGTACGGTACCCATTCAAGAGACCCAGTACTTC
TRBJ1-3 TRBV28 once NA CASSLRGVGNTIYF TGTGCCAGCAGTTTACGGGGGGTTGGAAACACCATATATTTT
TRBJ1-2 TRBV5-5 NA NA CASSLRTLGDGYTF TGTGCCAGCAGCCTGAGGACCCTAGGGGATGGCTACACCTTC
TRBJ2-1 TRBV19 NA NA CASSIGGRGNEQFF TGTGCCAGTAGTATAGGCGGTCGGGGCAATGAGCAGTTCTTC
TRBJ2-1 TRBV11-2 NA TRBD2 CASSLDTSGTNEQFF TGTGCCAGCAGCTTAGATACTAGCGGGACCAATGAGCAGTTCTTC
TRBJ2-1 TRBV4-3 NA NA CASSQDLLKVKSSYNEQFF TGCGCCAGCAGCCAAGACTTACTAAAAGTAAAAAGCTCCTACAATGAGCAGTTCTTC
TRBJ1-2 TRBV28 NA NA CASSFGESYGYTF TGTGCCAGCAGTTTCGGGGAGAGCTATGGCTACACCTTC
TRBJ1-5 TRBV7-2 few NA CASSLGVDQPQHF TGTGCCAGCAGCTTAGGTGTCGATCAGCCCCAGCATTTT
TRBJ1-3 TRBV7-9 NA NA CASIAGQGYFSGNTIYF TGTGCCAGCATCGCCGGGCAGGGCTACTTCTCTGGAAACACCATATATTTT
TRBJ2-1 TRBV5-1 NA TRBD2 CASSLGGGSLYNEQFF TGCGCCAGCAGCTTGGGGGGCGGGAGCCTCTACAATGAGCAGTTCTTC
TRBJ2-3 TRBV6-5 NA NA CASSYSGGTVSTQYF TGTGCCAGCAGTTACTCTGGCGGGACCGTATCTACGCAGTATTTT
TRBJ2-2 TRBV10-3 NA NA CAISEGRGHTGELFF TGTGCCATCAGTGAAGGAAGGGGTCACACCGGGGAGCTGTTTTTT
TRBJ2-2 TRBV9 NA NA CASSSGTSNTGELFF TGTGCCAGCAGCTCCGGGACATCGAACACCGGGGAGCTGTTTTTT
TRBJ1-1 TRBV5-1 NA NA CASSRVLGENTEAFF TGCGCCAGCAGTCGAGTTTTAGGAGAGAACACTGAAGCTTTCTTT
TRBJ2-2 TRBV6-5 NA TRBD2 CASSYSGGRTGELFF TGTGCCAGCAGTTACTCGGGCGGGAGAACCGGGGAGCTGTTTTTT
TRBJ2-7 TRBV4-3 NA TRBD2 CASSQGASGAPYEQYF TGCGCCAGCAGCCAAGGGGCTAGCGGGGCCCCCTACGAGCAGTACTTC
TRBJ2-7 TRBV10-3 NA TRBD2 CAARPGLAVVNEQYF TGTGCCGCTAGGCCGGGACTAGCCGTTGTCAACGAGCAGTACTTC
TRBJ2-2 TRBV5-4 few NA CASRSLGSGELFF TGTGCCAGCAGGTCCCTGGGGAGCGGGGAGCTGTTTTTT
TRBJ2-1 TRBV7-3 NA NA CASSLGRNEQFF TGTGCCAGCAGCTTAGGGAGAAATGAGCAGTTCTTC
TRBJ2-5 TRBV9 few TRBD2 CASSVLAGNQETQYF TGTGCCAGCAGCGTACTAGCGGGGAACCAAGAGACCCAGTACTTC